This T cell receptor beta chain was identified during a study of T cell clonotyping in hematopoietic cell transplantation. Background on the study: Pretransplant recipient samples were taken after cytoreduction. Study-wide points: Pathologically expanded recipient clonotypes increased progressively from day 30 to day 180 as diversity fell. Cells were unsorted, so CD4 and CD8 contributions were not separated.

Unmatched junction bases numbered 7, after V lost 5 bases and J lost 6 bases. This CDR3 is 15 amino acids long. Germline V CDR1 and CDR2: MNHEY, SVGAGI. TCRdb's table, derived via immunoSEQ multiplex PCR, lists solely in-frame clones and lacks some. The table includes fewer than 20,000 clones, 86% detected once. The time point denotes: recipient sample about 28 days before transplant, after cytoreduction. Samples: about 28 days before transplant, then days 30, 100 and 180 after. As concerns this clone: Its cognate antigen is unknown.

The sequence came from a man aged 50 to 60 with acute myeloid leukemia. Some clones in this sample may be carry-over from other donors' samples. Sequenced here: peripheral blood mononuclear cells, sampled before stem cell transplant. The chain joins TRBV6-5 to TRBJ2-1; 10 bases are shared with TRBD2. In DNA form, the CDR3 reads TGTGCCAGCAGTCTTACTAGCGGGACCCTCAATGAGCAGTTCTTC. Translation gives CASSLTSGTLNEQFF.